This entry features one TCR beta chain sequence. The authors ran a second PCR of about 7 to 11 cycles using a sample-barcoded 5' primer and a J-beta primer mix. TCRdb independently ran MiXCR on the 5' RACE reads; one entry per CDR3 protein. The sample consists of about 1.6 million distinct CDR3 sequences, approximately 32% of them appearing once. The CDR3 is 15 amino acids. CDR1 is SNHLY and CDR2 is FYNNEI in the germline V gene. The V end lost 3 bases, the J end lost 0 bases, and 9 bases lay between the germline ends. The data stem from a study of blood T cells in healthy people across ages. The chain combines TRBV2 with TRBJ2-4; tentatively, D is TRBD2 (5 bases). Sequenced sample: blood. The receptor was derived from a young woman in good health. The CDR3, as DNA: TGTGCCAGCAGTGAGAGGGCAATAGCCAAAAACATTCAGTACTTC. Amino acid sequence: CASSERAIAKNIQYF.